The rows below give T cell receptor beta chains drawn from one sample of a study of T cell responses to AZD1222 COVID-19 vaccine. This table comes from immunoSEQ multiplex PCR, and its TCRdb copy is limited to in-frame clones, with some not included. Among around 130,000 clones listed, just over 85% were seen once. Sequenced here: peripheral blood, sampled on day 0 of AZD1222 vaccination. The receptors originated from an adult in good health. Both conserved end residues are part of each CDR3. D genes are given only for firm matches. Only part of the rows carry a size: once, few, many, or a class if the clone is expanded.

j_call,d_call,clone_size,v_call,cdr3_length,cdr3_aa,cdr3_nt
TRBJ1-2,-,-,TRBV28,15,CAAASGGLGQYGYTF,TGTGCAGCTGCCTCGGGGGGTCTTGGACAGTATGGCTACACCTTC
TRBJ1-5,TRBD1,-,TRBV6-7,16,CASSCPKDRGGQPQHF,TGTGCCAGCAGTTGCCCGAAGGACAGGGGTGGACAGCCCCAGCATTTT
TRBJ1-2,-,-,TRBV24-1,14,CATRAEGGADGYTF,TGTGCCACCAGGGCAGAGGGAGGAGCGGATGGCTACACCTTC
TRBJ2-1,-,-,TRBV6-4,13,CASSEGRGNEQFF,TGTGCCAGCAGTGAGGGAAGGGGTAATGAGCAGTTCTTC
TRBJ1-5,-,-,TRBV5-8,14,CASSSTGRYQPQHF,TGTGCCAGCAGCTCCACTGGGAGGTACCAGCCCCAGCATTTT
TRBJ1-5,TRBD1,-,TRBV11-2,19,CASSLRPPDRGNFGQPQHF,TGTGCCAGCAGCTTAAGGCCCCCGGACAGGGGCAATTTCGGTCAGCCCCAGCATTTT
TRBJ2-3,-,-,TRBV13,14,CASSLARLTDTQYF,TGTGCCAGCAGCTTAGCTAGGCTCACAGATACGCAGTATTTT
TRBJ1-6,-,-,TRBV27,15,CASSQSRVSNSPLHF,TGTGCCAGCAGTCAATCCCGGGTCTCAAATTCACCCCTCCACTTT
TRBJ2-3,-,-,TRBV19,12,CASSVSTDTQYF,TGTGCCAGTAGTGTTAGCACAGATACGCAGTATTTT
TRBJ2-2,TRBD1,once,TRBV27,18,CASGTGTGGLLNTGELFF,TGTGCCAGCGGTACCGGGACAGGGGGTTTGCTGAACACCGGGGAGCTGTTTTTT
TRBJ2-7,TRBD1,-,TRBV6-5,16,CASSYSRRQGPYEQYF,TGTGCCAGCAGTTACTCTAGACGACAGGGTCCCTACGAGCAGTACTTC
TRBJ1-1,TRBD1,-,TRBV6-5,13,CASRTDRDTEAFF,TGTGCCAGCAGGACCGACAGGGACACTGAAGCTTTCTTT
TRBJ2-5,TRBD1,-,TRBV5-4,18,CASSLPLGQGRGRETQYF,TGTGCCAGCAGCCTCCCATTGGGACAGGGCAGAGGGAGGGAGACCCAGTACTTC
TRBJ2-5,-,-,TRBV3-1/TRBV3-2,14,CASSQVAGGETQYF,TGTGCCAGCAGCCAAGTTGCCGGGGGAGAGACCCAGTACTTC
TRBJ2-5,-,-,TRBV9,14,CASSVDPNKETQYF,TGTGCCAGCAGCGTCGACCCAAACAAGGAGACCCAGTACTTC
TRBJ2-7,TRBD1,-,TRBV4-3,16,CASSPLATGGSYEQYF,TGCGCCAGCAGCCCCCTAGCTACAGGGGGTTCCTACGAGCAGTACTTC
TRBJ1-6,TRBD1,-,TRBV7-3,15,CASSLDGQGYSPLHF,TGTGCCAGCAGCTTAGATGGACAGGGATATTCACCCCTCCACTTT
TRBJ1-3,TRBD1,once,TRBV4-1,17,CASSQGPGQRSGNTIYF,TGCGCCAGCAGCCAAGGGCCGGGACAGCGATCTGGAAACACCATATATTTT
TRBJ2-7,TRBD2,-,TRBV9,15,CASSVQAGGVHEQYF,TGTGCCAGCAGCGTTCAAGCGGGAGGCGTCCACGAGCAGTACTTC
TRBJ2-7,-,-,TRBV27,14,CASSLASGYYEQYF,TGTGCCAGCAGTTTAGCAAGCGGATACTACGAGCAGTACTTC
TRBJ2-6,-,-,TRBV5-1,18,CASSLTGQIFSGANVLTF,TGCGCCAGCAGCTTGACTGGACAGATATTCTCTGGGGCCAACGTCCTGACTTTC
TRBJ1-4,TRBD1,-,TRBV19,15,CASSTVTGGNEKLFF,TGTGCCAGTAGTACCGTGACAGGGGGAAATGAAAAACTGTTTTTT
TRBJ2-7,TRBD1,few,TRBV19,13,CASRGQGAYEQYF,TGTGCCAGTAGAGGACAGGGGGCTTACGAGCAGTACTTC
TRBJ2-3,-,-,TRBV11-3,16,CASSLGQGGGGATQYF,TGTGCCAGCAGCTTAGGTCAGGGGGGTGGCGGGGCAACGCAGTATTTT
TRBJ2-7,TRBD2,once,TRBV2,15,CASSGASGRRYEQYF,TGTGCCAGCAGTGGGGCTAGCGGGAGACGCTACGAGCAGTACTTC
TRBJ1-2,-,-,TRBV19,14,CASSIYPEAYGYTF,TGTGCCAGTAGTATTTATCCAGAAGCCTATGGCTACACCTTC
TRBJ1-4,-,-,TRBV28,13,CAIVQGPNEKLFF,TGTGCCATCGTACAGGGACCTAATGAAAAACTGTTTTTT
TRBJ2-1,-,-,TRBV21-1,16,CASSKGTGGQYNEQFF,TGTGCCAGCAGCAAAGGTACAGGGGGCCAATACAATGAGCAGTTCTTC
TRBJ2-7,-,few,TRBV6-5,12,CASSYSGQNQYF,TGTGCCAGCAGTTACTCCGGACAGAATCAGTACTTC
TRBJ2-5,-,-,TRBV9,14,CASSVTGSGETQYF,TGTGCCAGCAGCGTCACGGGATCTGGGGAGACCCAGTACTTC
TRBJ2-3,-,once,TRBV6-2/TRBV6-3,12,CASSNRWDTQYF,TGTGCCAGCAGTAACCGGTGGGATACGCAGTATTTT
TRBJ2-1,TRBD2,-,TRBV5-4,15,CASSFTSGTNNEQFF,TGTGCCAGCAGCTTTACTAGCGGGACGAACAATGAGCAGTTCTTC
TRBJ1-2,TRBD1,-,TRBV12-5,16,CASGLSGTGENYGYTF,TGTGCTAGTGGTCTCTCCGGGACAGGGGAAAACTATGGCTACACCTTC
TRBJ1-2,-,-,TRBV6-6,14,CASSYLGTSYGYTF,TGTGCCAGCAGTTATTTGGGGACGAGCTATGGCTACACCTTC
TRBJ1-2,TRBD1,-,TRBV5-4,15,CASSNFNRGAYGYTF,TGTGCCAGCAGCAACTTTAACAGGGGCGCATATGGCTACACCTTC
TRBJ1-2,TRBD1,-,TRBV5-3,14,CARSPGTGWYGYTF,TGTGCCAGAAGCCCGGGGACAGGGTGGTATGGCTACACCTTC
TRBJ2-1,-,-,TRBV29-1,13,CSVSKQNYNEQFF,TGCAGCGTCTCAAAGCAGAATTACAATGAGCAGTTCTTC
TRBJ2-2,TRBD2,-,TRBV19,14,CAAGLAGHTGELFF,TGTGCCGCAGGTCTAGCGGGACACACCGGGGAGCTGTTTTTT
TRBJ2-2,TRBD1,few,TRBV28,18,CASLTFIEQGVGTGELFF,TGTGCCAGCTTGACATTCATCGAACAGGGGGTTGGCACCGGGGAGCTGTTTTTT
TRBJ2-2,-,-,TRBV11-2,15,CASSLMRRLTGELFF,TGTGCCAGCAGCTTAATGCGCAGACTCACCGGGGAGCTGTTTTTT
TRBJ1-1,-,-,TRBV9,16,CASSVDTRGAHTEAFF,TGTGCCAGCAGCGTAGACACAAGGGGAGCACACACTGAAGCTTTCTTT
TRBJ1-4,-,-,TRBV5-1,16,CASSLGSSGASEKLFF,TGCGCCAGCAGCTTGGGCTCTTCGGGGGCTAGTGAAAAACTGTTTTTT
TRBJ1-3,-,-,TRBV7-9,16,CASSSFGRTSGNTIYF,TGTGCCAGCAGTTCCTTTGGGCGGACCTCTGGAAACACCATATATTTT
TRBJ2-7,TRBD1,-,TRBV3-1/TRBV3-2,14,CASSRATGLVEQYF,TGTGCCAGCAGCCGAGCGACAGGGCTGGTCGAGCAGTACTTC
TRBJ1-1,-,once,TRBV11-2,15,CASSLDLGVNTEAFF,TGTGCCAGCAGCTTAGATCTAGGGGTGAACACTGAAGCTTTCTTT